These 29 T cell receptor beta chains share one sample of origin, sequenced in a study of T cell responses to AZD1222 COVID-19 vaccine (dated by TCRdb to the early 2020s). The library was made by the immunoSEQ multiplex PCR assay. Imported from immuneACCESS, the table was reduced by TCRdb to in-frame sequences with V and J called. These copies leave out some clones; in studies compared against another copy, an unresolved V gene accounts for under half, and the cause of the remainder is not known. Across this sample there are over 110,000 clones, with 75% to 90% seen only once. Of the sample, 1.5% to 2% falls within the top ten clones. Per the publication, the time point label means: baseline before first vaccination. The sample in question was peripheral blood, obtained on day 0 of AZD1222 vaccination. Source of these receptors: an adult in good health.

The chain carries TRBV5-5 and TRBJ1-5; D remains ambiguous. Germline CDR1 reads SGHKS; CDR2 reads YYEKEE (reference sequence). This CDR3 region has 17 residues. V lost 0 bases, J lost 4 bases, and 17 bases lay in between. DNA for the CDR3: TGTGCCAGCAGCTTGGTTCTTCATGCGGGCGCGAATCAGCCCCAGCATTTT. Residues: CASSLVLHAGANQPQHF.

The chain links TRBV3-1 (or the pseudogene TRBV3-2) to TRBJ2-6; D unclear. Trimming pared 3 bases from V and 8 bases from J, leaving 8 bases between. The CDR3 is 13 amino acids. Germline V gene sequence: CDR1 LGHDT, CDR2 YNNKEL (reference sequence). DNA of the CDR3: TGTGCCAGCAGCCAGTCCGGAACCAACGTCCTGACTTTC. Its protein is CASSQSGTNVLTF.

The rearrangement links TRBV7-9 to TRBJ1-2; D remains ambiguous. The CDR3 spans 14 residues. Germline V gives CDR1 SEHNR, CDR2 FQNEAQ (reference sequence). V was shortened by 5 bases and J by 1 base, with 11 bases between the two germline ends. CDR3 residues: CASSPPIVNYGYTF. CDR3 nucleotides: TGTGCCAGCAGCCCGCCCATCGTTAACTATGGCTACACCTTC.

The chain combines TRBV29-1 with TRBJ1-1, with 10 bases lining up with TRBD1. Germline V lookup: CDR1 SQVTM, CDR2 ANQGSEA. Unmatched junction bases numbered 0, after V lost 7 bases and J lost 4 bases. The CDR3 covers 11 residues. Here the CDR3 reads CSGDRGTEAFF. The DNA of the CDR3 is TGCAGCGGGGACAGGGGCACTGAAGCTTTCTTT.

The J gene is TRBJ1-6, the V gene TRBV5-6, with D uncertain. The germline V and J ends were trimmed by 0 bases and 10 bases, with 11 bases remaining between them. Germline V gene lookup returns CDR1 SGHDT and CDR2 YYEEEE. This CDR3 is 14 amino acids long. CDR3 nucleotide sequence: TGTGCCAGCAGCTTGGAGAGGGCCACATCACCCCTCCACTTT. Its translation is CASSLERATSPLHF.

This clone was observed at least ten times. The V and J genes are TRBV3-1 (or the pseudogene TRBV3-2) and TRBJ2-7; weak D call: TRBD1 (6 bases). The CDR3 loop spans 13 amino acids. Between the trimmed V and J ends, which lost 5 bases and 9 bases, there was a span of 17 bases. The germline V gene encodes CDR1 LGHDT and CDR2 YNNKEL (reference sequence). The CDR3 DNA reads as TGTGCCAGCAGCTGGGACACTGATACGCGGCAGTACTTC. Translated, it gives CASSWDTDTRQYF.

This clone was seen only once. V usage is TRBV5-6 and J usage is TRBJ1-6; D not certain. The CDR3 sequence is 13 residues long. V was trimmed by 0 bases and J by 9 bases, leaving 7 bases between them. CDR1 and CDR2 (germline): SGHDT, YYEEEE. CDR3 sequence (DNA): TGTGCCAGCAGCTTGGGGGATTCTTCACCCCTCCACTTT. This sequence encodes CASSLGDSSPLHF.

This rearrangement joins TRBV25-1 to TRBJ1-6; D unclear. The germline V and J ends were trimmed by 2 bases and 7 bases, with 3 bases remaining between them. The CDR3 extends over 12 amino acids. In germline, CDR1 is MGHDK, CDR2 SYGVNS. The CDR3 region is CASSEPNSPLHF. In nucleotides, the CDR3 is TGTGCCAGCAGTGAACCAAATTCACCCCTCCACTTT.

This chain links TRBV28 with TRBJ1-5, with 11 nucleotides matching TRBD1. The ends lost 6 bases at V and 5 bases at J; junction bases unmatched: 6. Germline CDR1 reads MDHEN; CDR2 reads SYDVKM. The CDR3 extends over 15 amino acids. CDR3 in amino acids: CASSSGQGAYQPQHF. In DNA form, the CDR3 reads TGTGCCAGCAGCTCAGGACAGGGGGCCTATCAGCCCCAGCATTTT.

The J gene is TRBJ1-6, the V gene TRBV5-5; no reliable D call. CDR3 size: 14 residues. V gave up 3 bases and J gave up 5 bases, with 9 bases separating them. Germline V gene data show CDR1 as SGHKS and CDR2 as YYEKEE (reference sequence). DNA of the CDR3: TGTGCCAGCAGCTCCGACATCCATAATTCACCCCTCCACTTT. It yields the protein CASSSDIHNSPLHF.

The chain links TRBV6-5 to TRBJ1-2; 7 nucleotides line up with TRBD1. This CDR3 has 13 amino acids. Germline CDR1 is MNHEY and CDR2 is SVGAGI. V was pared by 6 bases and J by 7 bases, with 8 bases of the junction left unmatched. The CDR3 sequence: CASSLDRAVGYTF. The CDR3 DNA is TGTGCCAGCAGCCTTGACAGGGCCGTTGGCTACACCTTC.

This clone was observed a few times. CDR3 amino acids: CASIGLNYGYTF. The DNA for the CDR3 is TGTGCCAGCATAGGACTGAACTATGGCTACACCTTC. This chain links TRBV2 with TRBJ1-2, with no clear D. The V end was cut by 7 bases, the J end by 2 bases, with 8 bases between. The CDR3 contains 12 residues. Germline CDR1 and CDR2: SNHLY and FYNNEI.

The CDR3 region has the DNA TGTGCCAGCAGTTTCGGCAGGGGGCGCGCAGATACGCAGTATTTT. Residues: CASSFGRGRADTQYF. The V call is TRBV28, the J call TRBJ2-3; TRBD1 aligns across 8 bases. Germline V lookup: CDR1 MDHEN, CDR2 SYDVKM. The CDR3 is 15 amino acids. Germline trimming cut 3 bases from V and 4 bases from J; bases unmatched to any gene: 6.

The chain links TRBV19 to TRBJ1-1, with D perhaps matching TRBD1 (5 bases). V gave up 3 bases and J gave up 3 bases, with 8 bases separating them. Germline V CDR1 and CDR2: LNHDA, SQIVND (reference sequence). The CDR3 spans 13 residues. The CDR3 DNA follows: TGTGCCAGTAGTATTGAGGGGTACACTGAAGCTTTCTTT. Translation gives CASSIEGYTEAFF.

V usage is TRBV7-9 and J usage is TRBJ2-3, with unresolved D. Germline CDR1 is SEHNR and CDR2 is FQNEAQ (reference sequence). The length of the CDR3 is 16 residues. The V and J ends lost 4 bases and 3 bases respectively, with 17 bases between them. The CDR3 loop is CASSSSAPSKTDTQYF. The DNA of the CDR3 is TGTGCCAGCAGCTCCTCCGCCCCGTCGAAGACAGATACGCAGTATTTT.

The J gene is TRBJ2-2, the V gene TRBV27; no clear D gene. From germline, CDR1 is MNHEY and CDR2 SMNVEV (reference sequence). Between the trimmed V and J ends, which lost 7 bases and 5 bases, there was a span of 14 bases. This CDR3 contains 14 residues. As DNA, the CDR3 is TGTGCCAGCAATGACGATGGTTTGACCGGGGAGCTGTTTTTT. The encoded protein is CASNDDGLTGELFF.

The rearrangement links TRBV19 to TRBJ2-2, with D maybe TRBD1 (6 bases). CDR3 length: 15 amino acids. Germline CDR1 LNHDA, CDR2 SQIVND (reference sequence). Trimming cost V 7 bases and J 4 bases, with 16 bases left between them. CDR3 sequence: CASKDQGSSTGELFF. For the CDR3, the DNA is TGTGCCAGTAAAGATCAGGGGTCTAGCACCGGGGAGCTGTTTTTT.

The chain uses TRBV21-1 and TRBJ2-5. TRBV21-1 is noted as a pseudogene. The CDR3 loop spans 13 amino acids. The CDR3 sequence is CASSTPGRETQYF. The CDR3 DNA follows: TGTGCCAGCAGCACCCCAGGGAGAGAGACCCAGTACTTC.

The chain joins TRBV5-1 to TRBJ1-2, with 9 bases matching TRBD1. J gave up 1 base and V 5 bases, and 12 bases lay outside the gene matches. Germline V gene sequence: CDR1 SGHRS, CDR2 YFSETQ. The CDR3 is 17 residues long. The CDR3 here is CASRSRGTGYINYGYTF. The CDR3 DNA is TGCGCCAGCAGGTCGCGGGGGACAGGGTATATTAACTATGGCTACACCTTC. Looking up the rest from reference TRBV5-1 and TRBJ1-2 gives the full variable domain: KAGVTQTPRYLIKTRGQQVTLSCSPISGHRSVSWYQQTPGQGLQFLFEYFSETQRNKGNFPGRFSGRQFSNSRSEMNVSTLELGDSALYLCASRSRGTGYINYGYTFGSGTRLTVV.

V and J are TRBV9 and TRBJ1-3, with TRBD1 matching 9 bases. Per germline, CDR1 SGDLS and CDR2 YYNGEE. The junction had 8 bases not matched to a gene; V was cut back by 4 bases and J by 0 bases. The CDR3 loop spans 17 amino acids. CDR3 nucleotide sequence: TGTGCCAGCAGCCCCGGACAGGGGATACTCTCTGGAAACACCATATATTTT. Its translation: CASSPGQGILSGNTIYF.

This chain links TRBV6-5 with TRBJ1-2, with D uncertain. The ends were cut back, 5 bases at V and 4 bases at J, with 14 bases in the middle. Per germline, CDR1 MNHEY and CDR2 SVGAGI. There are 14 residues in the CDR3. The CDR3 here is CASSSGSGFYGYTF. In DNA, the CDR3 is TGTGCCAGCAGTAGCGGCAGCGGATTCTATGGCTACACCTTC.

The chain links TRBV9 to TRBJ1-2, with D possibly matching TRBD1 (5 bases). Germline V gene sequence: CDR1 SGDLS, CDR2 YYNGEE. The germline V and J ends were trimmed by 4 bases and 7 bases, with 14 bases remaining between them. CDR3 size: 13 residues. CDR3 sequence reads: CASSHPLGPGYTF. CDR3 in DNA: TGTGCCAGCAGCCACCCTTTGGGACCTGGCTACACCTTC.

The rearrangement uses TRBV4-2 and TRBJ2-7; 10 positions agree with TRBD1. The CDR3 contains 16 residues. Germline V gives CDR1 LGHNA, CDR2 YNFKEQ. V shed 2 bases and J 2 bases; nucleotides not matched to a gene: 6. CDR3 in DNA: TGTGCCAGCAGCCAAAGACAGGGGGCGGATCCCTACGAGCAGTACTTC. Amino acid sequence: CASSQRQGADPYEQYF.

This clone appeared a few times. This chain joins TRBV2 and TRBJ1-6; D gene unclear. The CDR3 loop spans 14 amino acids. Trimming removed 6 bases from V and 9 bases from J, with 15 bases in between. In germline, CDR1 is SNHLY, CDR2 FYNNEI. The CDR3 region is CASRSDGSVSPLHF. CDR3 sequence (DNA): TGTGCCAGCAGGTCGGACGGCTCCGTTTCACCCCTCCACTTT.

The J gene is TRBJ1-4, the V gene TRBV9; perhaps TRBD1 as D (5 bases). Trimming pared 3 bases from V and 5 bases from J, leaving 14 bases between. The CDR3 totals 15 residues. Germline CDR1 is SGDLS and CDR2 is YYNGEE. DNA for the CDR3: TGTGCCAGCAGCGAGGGGCGGGAGTTAAATGAAAAACTGTTTTTT. Protein: CASSEGRELNEKLFF.

J is TRBJ1-2 and V is TRBV5-5; perhaps TRBD1 as D (5 bases). CDR1 SGHKS and CDR2 YYEKEE come from the germline V gene (reference sequence). CDR3 size: 14 residues. Trimming removed 3 bases from V and 4 bases from J, with 13 bases in between. The CDR3 protein is CASSYRSGAYGYTF. CDR3 DNA sequence: TGTGCCAGCAGCTACCGCTCCGGGGCCTATGGCTACACCTTC. The full variable domain, in which reference TRBV5-5 and TRBJ1-2 provide the parts outside the CDR3, is DAGVTQSPTHLIKTRGQQVTLRCSPISGHKSVSWYQQVLGQGPQFIFQYYEKEERGRGNFPDRFSARQFPNYSSELNVNALLLGDSALYLCASSYRSGAYGYTFGSGTRLTVV.

V gene TRBV10-2 combines with J gene TRBJ2-7; no clear D gene. Trimming left V 1 base short and J 7 bases short, with 5 bases between. Germline V gene data show CDR1 as WSHSY and CDR2 as SAAADI. CDR3 length equals 11 residues. CDR3 DNA sequence: TGCGCCAGCAGTGAGTTATCGGAGCAGTACTTC. Protein: CASSELSEQYF.

Only one count was recorded for this clone. The rearrangement links TRBV3-1 (or the pseudogene TRBV3-2) to TRBJ2-7; TRBD1 is a possible D gene (6 bases). The CDR3 contains 13 residues. CDR1 and CDR2 (germline): LGHDT, YNNKEL (reference sequence). V was shortened by 1 base and J by 2 bases, with 6 bases between the two germline ends. CDR3 DNA sequence: TGTGCCAGCAGCCAAGGGACAGCCTACGAGCAGTACTTC. Its translation: CASSQGTAYEQYF.

The rearrangement uses TRBV7-2 and TRBJ2-1; D remains unclear. V lost 1 base and J lost 1, with 8 bases in between. The CDR3 runs to 15 residues. CDR1 is SGHTA and CDR2 is FQGNSA in the germline V gene. CDR3 nucleotides: TGTGCCAGCAGCTTAGAGGGAATATCCTACAATGAGCAGTTCTTC. Translating gives CASSLEGISYNEQFF.